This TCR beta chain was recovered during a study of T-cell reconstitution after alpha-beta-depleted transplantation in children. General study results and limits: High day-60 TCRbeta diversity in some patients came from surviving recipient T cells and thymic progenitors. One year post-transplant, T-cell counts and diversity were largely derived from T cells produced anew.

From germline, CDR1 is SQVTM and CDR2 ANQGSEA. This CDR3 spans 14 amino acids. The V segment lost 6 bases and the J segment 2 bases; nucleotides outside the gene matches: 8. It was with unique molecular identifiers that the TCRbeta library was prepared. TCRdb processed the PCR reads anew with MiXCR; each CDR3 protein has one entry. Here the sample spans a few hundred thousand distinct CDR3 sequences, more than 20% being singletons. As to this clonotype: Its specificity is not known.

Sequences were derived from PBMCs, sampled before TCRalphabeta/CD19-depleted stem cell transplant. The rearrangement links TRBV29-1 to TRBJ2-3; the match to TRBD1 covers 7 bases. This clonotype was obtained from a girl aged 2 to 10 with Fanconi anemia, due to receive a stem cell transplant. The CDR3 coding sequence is TGCAGCGTAACCGGGACAGTTTTCACAGATACGCAGTATTTT. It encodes CSVTGTVFTDTQYF.